This is a list of T cell receptor beta chains from one sample in a study of identical twins. Via MiXCR, TCRdb re-called the 5' RACE reads, giving one row per CDR3 protein. This sample yields about 470,000 distinct CDR3 sequences, of which less than 25% are seen a single time; 2.9% belongs to the top ten. These data are also associated with another study on T cells expressing NK-cell markers.

Sequences were obtained from CD4+ T cells sorted from blood. These receptors were taken from a woman aged 18-30 years in good health. Each CDR3 is given without its conserved first and last residue. The order of the fields is V gene, J gene, CDR3 protein.

>TRBV20-1|TRBJ2-1
SAIGGAYYNEQF
>TRBV6-5|TRBJ1-2
ASSYGQGGYGYT
>TRBV5-1|TRBJ2-2
ASSLGPTGPGELF
>TRBV20-1|TRBJ1-1
SCITRNTEAF
>TRBV6-5|TRBJ1-4
ASSYLGQGAELF
>TRBV10-3|TRBJ2-1
AIGRSGGSHNEQF
>TRBV7-2|TRBJ2-3
ASSLTGPTDTQY
>TRBV20-1|TRBJ2-7
STQGIKGEQY
>TRBV11-3|TRBJ2-1
ASSLDAPPLSYNEQF
>TRBV20-1|TRBJ1-2
SATQGAFIYGYT
>TRBV29-1|TRBJ1-1
STYSGTRNTEAF
>TRBV5-1|TRBJ1-2
ASSWDRSASYGYT
>TRBV11-2|TRBJ2-7
ATSLMGEQY
>TRBV5-1|TRBJ2-4
ASSRRTTTRIQY
>TRBV10-3|TRBJ2-3
AISEPTTDTQY
>TRBV12-3/TRBV12-4|TRBJ2-1
ASSHRNYQHEQF
>TRBV7-2|TRBJ2-7
ASSSSGRALYEQY
>TRBV5-1|TRBJ1-1
ASSSLGQWNTEAF
>TRBV12-3/TRBV12-4|TRBJ2-4
ASSRPGDRGDIQY
>TRBV11-1|TRBJ2-3
ASSVGTADTQY
>TRBV12-3/TRBV12-4|TRBJ1-5
ASSRTPVQPQH
>TRBV27|TRBJ1-2
ASSLIGVGYGYT
>TRBV2|TRBJ2-2
ASSGTSGGTGELF
>TRBV12-3/TRBV12-4|TRBJ1-1
ASSSSRTIQNTEAF
>TRBV6-4|TRBJ2-1
ASSDRDRGGNEQF
>TRBV5-1|TRBJ2-7
ASSDRTGGSYEQY
>TRBV7-9|TRBJ2-7
ASSFLGNEQY
>TRBV12-3/TRBV12-4|TRBJ2-1
ASRRGPSSYNEQF